This T cell receptor (beta chain) stems from a study of blood T cell repertoires in COVID-19. On the study more broadly: Acute-phase and convalescent COVID-19 samples originated in the United States, Italy and Spain. PBMCs, B-cell-depleted T cells, or T cells provided the cDNA or gDNA that made up the material.

Method: immunoSEQ multiplex PCR; TCRdb's copy keeps in-frame clones and lacks some. This table has 150,000 to 200,000 clones, around 80% appearing once. CDR1 is SGHVS and CDR2 is FNYEAQ in the germline V gene. The V gene end was trimmed by 2 bases and the J gene end by 7 bases; junction bases not matched to a gene: 5. The CDR3 is 15 residues long. V is TRBV7-6 and J is TRBJ2-1; 10 bases map to TRBD2. The sample taken for sequencing was peripheral blood. The TCR originated in a woman of 80 years or more with acute or convalescent COVID-19. The CDR3 DNA is TGTGCCAGCAGCTTAAGCGGGGGGGCTAGGAATGAGCAGTTCTTC. This codes for CASSLSGGARNEQFF.